Below, one T cell receptor (beta chain) is given with its context. The target antigen is unknown. The authors produced TCR alpha and TCR beta cDNA libraries with sample barcodes and UMIs by 5'RACE using constant-segment primers. MiXCR, applied by TCRdb to the 5' RACE reads, yields one record per CDR3 protein. The repertoire holds just over 300,000 distinct CDR3 sequences, approximately 19% seen once, with around 21% in the top ten. This sample is drawn from a study of T-cell memory formation after mild COVID-19. General study results and limits: While clones contracting from day 15 to 85 were balanced between CD4 and CD8, later expanders leaned CD4+. CD4+ contracting clones lay mainly in CM and EM, CD8+ ones in EMRA.

Trimming shortened V by 7 bases and J by 12 bases, and 23 bases separated the two germline ends. Germline V gene data show CDR1 as SGHRS and CDR2 as YFSETQ. CDR3 size: 14 residues. The chain employs TRBV5-1 and TRBJ1-5; D uncertain. Material for sequencing was PBMCs or a T cell subset sorted from them (not recorded which). The TCR comes from a man in his late teens or twenties who had mild COVID-19 (a few samples of this study predate the infection). Cell type and time point are not known. CDR3 nucleotide sequence: TGCGCCAGCTCTCCCGCGCCCGAGGATTTGGTCCAGCATTTT. Translation gives CASSPAPEDLVQHF. Together with reference TRBV5-1 and TRBJ1-5, the CDR3 gives the full variable domain: KAGVTQTPRYLIKTRGQQVTLSCSPISGHRSVSWYQQTPGQGLQFLFEYFSETQRNKGNFPGRFSGRQFSNSRSEMNVSTLELGDSALYLCASSPAPEDLVQHFGDGTRLSIL.